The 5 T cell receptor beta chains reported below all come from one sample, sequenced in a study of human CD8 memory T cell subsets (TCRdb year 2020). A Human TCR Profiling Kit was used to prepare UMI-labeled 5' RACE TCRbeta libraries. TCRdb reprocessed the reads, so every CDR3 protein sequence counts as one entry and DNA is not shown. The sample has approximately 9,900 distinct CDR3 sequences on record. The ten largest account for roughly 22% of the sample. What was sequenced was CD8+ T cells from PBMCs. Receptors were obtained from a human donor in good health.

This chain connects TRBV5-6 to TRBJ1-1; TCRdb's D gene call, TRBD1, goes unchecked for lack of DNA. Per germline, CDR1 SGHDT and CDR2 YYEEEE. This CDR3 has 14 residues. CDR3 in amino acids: CASSAGQGSTEAFF.

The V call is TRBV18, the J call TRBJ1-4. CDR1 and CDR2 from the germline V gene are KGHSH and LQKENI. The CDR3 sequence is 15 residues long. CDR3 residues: CASSPTETTNEKLFF.

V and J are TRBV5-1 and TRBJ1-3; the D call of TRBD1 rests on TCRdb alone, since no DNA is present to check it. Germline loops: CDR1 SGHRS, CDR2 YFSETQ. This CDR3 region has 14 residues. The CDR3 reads CASGTGLSGNTIYF.

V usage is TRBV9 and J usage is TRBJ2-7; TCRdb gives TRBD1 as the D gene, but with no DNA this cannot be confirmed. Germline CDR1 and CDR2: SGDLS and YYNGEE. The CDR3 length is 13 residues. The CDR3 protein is CASSAGTGYEQYF.

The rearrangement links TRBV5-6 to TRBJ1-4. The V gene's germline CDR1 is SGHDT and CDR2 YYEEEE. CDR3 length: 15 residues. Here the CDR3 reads CASSLWASTNEKLFF.